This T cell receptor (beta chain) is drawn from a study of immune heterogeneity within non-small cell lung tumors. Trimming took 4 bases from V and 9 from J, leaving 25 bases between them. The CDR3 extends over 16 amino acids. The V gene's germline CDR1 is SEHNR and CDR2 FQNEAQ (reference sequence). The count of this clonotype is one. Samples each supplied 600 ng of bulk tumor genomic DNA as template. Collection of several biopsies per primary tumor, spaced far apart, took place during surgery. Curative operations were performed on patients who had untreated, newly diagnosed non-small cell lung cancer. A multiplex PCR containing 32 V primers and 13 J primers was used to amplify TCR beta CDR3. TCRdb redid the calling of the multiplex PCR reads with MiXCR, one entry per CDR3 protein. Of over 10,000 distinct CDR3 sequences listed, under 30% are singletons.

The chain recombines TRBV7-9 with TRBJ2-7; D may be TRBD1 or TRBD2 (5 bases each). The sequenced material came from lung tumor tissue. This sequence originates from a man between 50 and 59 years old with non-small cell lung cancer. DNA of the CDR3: TGTGCCAGCAGCTCACATCTTGGATGTCGGGGCGACGGGCAGTACTTC. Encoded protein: CASSSHLGCRGDGQYF.